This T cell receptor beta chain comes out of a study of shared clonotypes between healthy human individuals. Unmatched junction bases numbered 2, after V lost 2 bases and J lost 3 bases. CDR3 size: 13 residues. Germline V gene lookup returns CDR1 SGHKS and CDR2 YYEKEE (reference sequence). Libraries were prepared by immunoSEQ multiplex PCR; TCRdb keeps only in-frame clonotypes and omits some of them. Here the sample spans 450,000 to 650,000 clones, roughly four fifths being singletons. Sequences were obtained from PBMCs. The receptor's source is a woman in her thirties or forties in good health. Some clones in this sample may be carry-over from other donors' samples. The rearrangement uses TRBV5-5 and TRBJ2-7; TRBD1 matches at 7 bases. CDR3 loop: CASSLQGFYEQYF. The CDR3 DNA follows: TGTGCCAGCAGCTTACAGGGGTTCTACGAGCAGTACTTC.